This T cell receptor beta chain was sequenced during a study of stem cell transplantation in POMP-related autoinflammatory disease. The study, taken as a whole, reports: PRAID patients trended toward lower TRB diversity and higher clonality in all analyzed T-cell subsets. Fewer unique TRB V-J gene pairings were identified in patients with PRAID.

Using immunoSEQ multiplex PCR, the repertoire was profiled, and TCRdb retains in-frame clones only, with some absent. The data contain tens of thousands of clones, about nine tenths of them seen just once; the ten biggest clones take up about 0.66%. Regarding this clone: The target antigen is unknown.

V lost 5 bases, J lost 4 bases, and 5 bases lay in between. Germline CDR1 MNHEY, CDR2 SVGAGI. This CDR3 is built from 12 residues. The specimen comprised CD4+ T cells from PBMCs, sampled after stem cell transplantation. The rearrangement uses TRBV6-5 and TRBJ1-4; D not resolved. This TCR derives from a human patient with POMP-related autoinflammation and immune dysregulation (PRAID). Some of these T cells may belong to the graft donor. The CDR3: CASSMRNEKLFF. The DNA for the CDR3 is TGTGCCAGCAGTATGCGTAATGAAAAACTGTTTTTT.